This TCR beta chain derives from a study of blood T cell repertoires in COVID-19. Study-level background: The samples span acute and convalescent COVID-19 from the United States, Italy and Spain.

Original processing methods: Researchers report that nucleated cell counts were estimated from reference gene primer amplification. Libraries were prepared by immunoSEQ multiplex PCR; TCRdb keeps only in-frame clonotypes and omits some of them. V, J and clone size reflect that table, while D and trimming were determined from the DNA. This sample carries about 42,000 clones, 90% to 95% of them seen once, and the ten largest clones take under 6%. The CDR3 loop spans 11 amino acids. The V end lost 3 bases, the J end lost 8 bases, and 5 bases lay between the germline ends. The germline V gene has CDR1 KGHDR and CDR2 SFDVKD.

This clonotype originated in a human donor in a cohort sampled during active COVID-19. Sequencing used peripheral blood. The V gene is TRBV24-1, the J gene TRBJ2-3, with D possibly being TRBD1 (5 bases). For the CDR3, the DNA is TGTGCCACCAGTGATAGGGGTACGCAGTATTTT. Amino acid sequence: CATSDRGTQYF.